These 9 T cell receptor beta chains originate from one sample sequenced in a study of T-cell memory formation after mild COVID-19. MiXCR, run by TCRdb on the 5' RACE reads, gives a single entry per CDR3 protein. The sample shows just over 150,000 distinct CDR3 sequences, roughly 31% of them seen only once. What was sequenced was PBMCs or a T cell subset sorted from them (not recorded which). These receptors were collected from an adult woman who had mild COVID-19 (a few samples of this study predate the infection). Cell type and time point are not known.

The rearrangement uses TRBV12-3 or TRBV12-4 and TRBJ2-7; 9 bases agree with TRBD2. Trimming took 3 bases from V and 6 from J; bases not matched to a gene: 9. The CDR3 is 15 residues long. The CDR3 loop is CASSLYGAGGSEQYF. In DNA, the CDR3 is TGTGCCAGCAGTTTGTATGGCGCGGGGGGGAGCGAGCAGTACTTC.

The V call is TRBV6-2 or TRBV6-3, the J call TRBJ2-5; D not certain. The CDR3 totals 13 residues. Germline loops: CDR1 MNHEY, CDR2 SVGEGT. The V end lost 2 bases, the J end lost 5 bases, and 9 bases lay between the germline ends. In DNA, the CDR3 is TGTGCCAGCAGTTACCTCCCGTTTGAGACCCAGTACTTC. It codes for CASSYLPFETQYF.

This clonotype was seen more than once but under ten times. The chain is built from TRBV24-1 and TRBJ2-3, with D unresolved. Germline-derived CDR1 and CDR2 are KGHDR and SFDVKD. Trimming removed 0 bases from V and 5 bases from J, with 8 bases in between. CDR3 size: 14 residues. The CDR3 sequence: CATSDLLGIDTQYF. The CDR3 nucleotides are TGTGCCACCAGTGATTTGTTAGGCATAGATACGCAGTATTTT.

The chain employs TRBV29-1 and TRBJ1-2, with 7 bases matching TRBD1. The V segment lost 5 bases and the J segment 3 bases; nucleotides outside the gene matches: 6. Germline-derived CDR1 and CDR2 are SQVTM and ANQGSEA. The CDR3 extends over 13 amino acids. CDR3 DNA: TGCAGCGTTTTAGGACAGGAGGACTATGGCTACACCTTC. Translation gives CSVLGQEDYGYTF.

This sequence joins TRBV10-2 and TRBJ2-4; tentatively, D is TRBD1 (6 bases). This CDR3 has 15 amino acids. V was cut by 3 bases and J by 0 bases, with 9 bases left in between. Germline V gives CDR1 WSHSY, CDR2 SAAADI. This CDR3 reads CASSDGDIAKNIQYF. DNA of the CDR3: TGCGCCAGCAGTGACGGGGACATAGCCAAAAACATTCAGTACTTC.

This clonotype was picked up a small number of times. J is TRBJ2-3 and V is TRBV15; weak D call: TRBD1 (8 bases). The CDR3 consists of 16 residues. In germline, CDR1 is LNHNV, CDR2 YYDKDF (reference sequence). V lost 8 bases and J lost 2, with 20 bases in between. The CDR3 coding sequence is TGTGCCACCTCTAGCGGCGGGGGACAGGTCACAGATACGCAGTATTTT. Amino acids: CATSSGGGQVTDTQYF.

This clonotype has only a few counts. The genes are TRBV3-1 and TRBJ2-5, with 10 bases matching TRBD1. Trimming took 5 bases from V and 5 from J; bases not matched to a gene: 5. The germline gives CDR1 LGHDT, CDR2 YNNKEL (reference sequence). This CDR3 spans 14 amino acids. CDR3 coding DNA: TGTGCCAGCAGCTCCGACAGGGGGCTGGAGACCCAGTACTTC. It yields the protein CASSSDRGLETQYF.

The genes are TRBV6-2 or TRBV6-3 and TRBJ2-7; 10 nucleotides line up with TRBD2. V lost 4 bases to trimming and J lost 3 bases; unmatched junction nucleotides: 18. Germline CDR1 reads MNHEY; CDR2 reads SVGEGT. CDR3 length: 19 residues. CDR3 in amino acids: CASSSPGLAPLGKHYEQYF. For the CDR3, the DNA is TGTGCCAGCAGTTCACCGGGACTAGCGCCCCTCGGGAAGCACTACGAGCAGTACTTC.

The chain joins TRBV7-2 to TRBJ1-2, with D tentatively TRBD1 (5 bases). Trimming pared 5 bases from V and 7 bases from J, leaving 23 bases between. Germline CDR1 SGHTA, CDR2 FQGNSA. The CDR3 length is 16 residues. This CDR3 reads CASSPWTPRQGGGYTF. The CDR3 DNA is TGTGCCAGCAGCCCCTGGACACCTCGTCAGGGAGGTGGCTACACCTTC.